One and the same sample provided the 10 T cell receptor beta chains below, sequenced in a study of T cells in localized non-small cell lung cancer. Clones were sequenced by immunoSEQ multiplex PCR, and TCRdb holds only the in-frame ones, with some missing. Here the sample spans 20,000 or so clones, about 83% being singletons. Here the sequenced sample was peripheral blood, taken before any cancer treatment. Receptor source: a man aged 35 to 69 with stage I lung adenocarcinoma.

This clone was recorded once. This chain links TRBV2 with TRBJ2-1, with no clear D. There are 12 residues in the CDR3. V lost 4 bases, J lost 6 bases, and 7 bases lay in between. Germline V gene data show CDR1 as SNHLY and CDR2 as FYNNEI. The CDR3 is CASSGDANEQFF. The DNA for the CDR3 is TGTGCCAGCAGTGGTGACGCCAATGAGCAGTTCTTC.

V and J are TRBV6-6 and TRBJ1-4, with D maybe TRBD1 (5 bases). The CDR3 covers 15 residues. Trimming removed 5 bases at V and 6 bases at J, with 16 bases between. Germline V lookup: CDR1 MNHNY, CDR2 SVGAGI (reference sequence). As DNA, the CDR3 is TGTGCCAGCAGTCCACCCGGGACTGCTCATGAAAAACTGTTTTTT. Translated: CASSPPGTAHEKLFF.

V and J are TRBV28 and TRBJ1-3; D is undetermined. The CDR3 extends over 14 amino acids. The V end was cut by 2 bases, the J end by 3 bases, with 8 bases between. Germline V gene data show CDR1 as MDHEN and CDR2 as SYDVKM. The CDR3 loop reads CASSLGGGGNTIYF. The CDR3, as DNA: TGTGCCAGCAGTTTAGGAGGAGGTGGAAACACCATATATTTT.

The chain links TRBV28 to TRBJ2-7; D not resolved. The V and J ends lost 6 bases and 5 bases respectively, with 17 bases between them. The CDR3 covers 14 residues. The germline CDR1 and CDR2 sequences are MDHEN and SYDVKM. For the CDR3, the DNA is TGTGCCAGCAGACGAACCCTTCCTATGGACGAGCAGTACTTC. As protein: CASRRTLPMDEQYF.

CDR3 in amino acids: CAWSRGGADTQYF. DNA of the CDR3: TGTGCCTGGAGTCGGGGGGGGGCAGATACGCAGTATTTT. This chain connects TRBV30 to TRBJ2-3; 8 nucleotides align to TRBD2. Trimming cost V 2 bases and J 4 bases; bases outside gene matches: 2. The CDR3 contains 13 residues. The germline gives CDR1 GTSNPN, CDR2 SVGIG (reference sequence). The whole variable domain, remainder taken from reference TRBV30 and TRBJ2-3, is SQTIHQWPATLVQPVGSPLSLECTVEGTSNPNLYWYRQAAGRGLQLLFYSVGIGQISSEVPQNLSASRPQDRQFILSSKKLLLSDSGFYLCAWSRGGADTQYFGPGTRLTVL.

V usage is TRBV19 and J usage is TRBJ1-6; D is ambiguous. CDR1 LNHDA and CDR2 SQIVND come from the germline V gene (reference sequence). The CDR3 runs 14 residues. Trimming cost V 8 bases and J 2 bases, with 10 bases left between them. CDR3 loop: CASSAGPYNSPLHF. Here the CDR3 DNA reads TGTGCCAGTTCCGCCGGCCCCTATAATTCACCCCTCCACTTT.

This clone was counted once. This chain links TRBV11-2 with TRBJ2-3; 13 positions agree with TRBD2. The germline CDR1 and CDR2 sequences are SGHAT and FQNNGV. The CDR3 runs 16 residues. J lost 5 bases, V lost 5 bases, and 7 bases had no gene match. CDR3 in amino acids: CASSPGLAGVGDTQYF. CDR3 bases: TGTGCCAGCAGCCCCGGACTAGCGGGAGTCGGAGATACGCAGTATTTT.

The CDR3 reads CASSIGGWAGELFF. The CDR3 DNA sequence: TGTGCCAGTAGTATTGGGGGTTGGGCCGGGGAGCTGTTTTTT. This rearrangement joins TRBV19 to TRBJ2-2, with D tentatively TRBD1 or TRBD2 (5 bases each). The ends were cut back, 3 bases at V and 6 bases at J, with 11 bases in the middle. Germline V gives CDR1 LNHDA, CDR2 SQIVND (reference sequence). The CDR3 length is 14 residues.

This chain joins TRBV6-5 and TRBJ2-7, with D possibly TRBD2 on 5 matching bases. The CDR3 loop spans 13 amino acids. CDR1 and CDR2 from the germline V gene are MNHEY and SVGAGI. V was shortened by 6 bases and J by 7 bases, with 16 bases between the two germline ends. CDR3 amino acids: CASRTGPSGEQYF. DNA of the CDR3: TGTGCCAGCAGGACGGGTCCATCGGGGGAGCAGTACTTC.

The rearrangement links TRBV7-9 to TRBJ1-4; no reliable D call. Germline loops: CDR1 SEHNR, CDR2 FQNEAQ (reference sequence). CDR3 length: 14 amino acids. V was trimmed by 0 bases and J by 5 bases, leaving 7 bases between them. CDR3 in amino acids: CASSLATQNEKLFF. The CDR3 DNA sequence: TGTGCCAGCAGCTTAGCCACTCAGAATGAAAAACTGTTTTTT.